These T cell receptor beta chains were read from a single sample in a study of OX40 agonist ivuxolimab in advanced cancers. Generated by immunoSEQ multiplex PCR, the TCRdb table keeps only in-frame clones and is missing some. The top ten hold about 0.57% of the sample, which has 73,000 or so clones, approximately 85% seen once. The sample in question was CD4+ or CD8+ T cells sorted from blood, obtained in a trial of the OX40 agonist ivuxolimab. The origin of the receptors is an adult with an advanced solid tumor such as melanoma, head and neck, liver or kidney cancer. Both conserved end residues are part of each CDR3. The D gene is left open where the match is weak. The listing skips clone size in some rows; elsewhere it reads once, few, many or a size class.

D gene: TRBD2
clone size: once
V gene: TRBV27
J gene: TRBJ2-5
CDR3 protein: CASSSGLVQETQYF
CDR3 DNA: TGTGCCAGCAGTTCTGGACTAGTGCAAGAGACCCAGTACTTC

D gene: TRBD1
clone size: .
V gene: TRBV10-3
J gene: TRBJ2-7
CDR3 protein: CAISESVGTGNEQYF
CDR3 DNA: TGTGCCATCAGTGAGTCTGTGGGGACAGGGAACGAGCAGTACTTC

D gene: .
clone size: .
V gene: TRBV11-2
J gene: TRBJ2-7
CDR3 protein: CASSPFRGEQYF
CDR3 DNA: TGTGCCAGCAGCCCCTTTAGGGGCGAGCAGTACTTC

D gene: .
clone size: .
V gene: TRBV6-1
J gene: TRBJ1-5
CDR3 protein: CASSERDKQHF
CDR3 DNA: TGTGCCAGCAGTGAACGGGACAAGCAGCATTTT

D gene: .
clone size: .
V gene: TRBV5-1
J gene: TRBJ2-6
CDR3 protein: CASSLDRVRANVLTF
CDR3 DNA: TGCGCCAGCAGCTTGGATCGGGTGCGGGCCAACGTCCTGACTTTC

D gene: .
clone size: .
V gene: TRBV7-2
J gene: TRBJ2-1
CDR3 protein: CASSPASEQFF
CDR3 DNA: TGTGCCAGCAGCCCAGCGAGTGAGCAGTTCTTC

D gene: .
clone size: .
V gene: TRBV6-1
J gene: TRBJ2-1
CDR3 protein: CASSADPTAGEQFF
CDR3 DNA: TGTGCCAGCAGTGCCGACCCCACGGCAGGTGAGCAGTTCTTC

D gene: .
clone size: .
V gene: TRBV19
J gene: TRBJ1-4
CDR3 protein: CASRLQLTNEKLFF
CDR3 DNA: TGTGCCAGTAGGCTACAATTAACTAATGAAAAACTGTTTTTT

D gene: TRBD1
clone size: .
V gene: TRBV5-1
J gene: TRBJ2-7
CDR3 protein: CASSLGQGGQYEQYF
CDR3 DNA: TGCGCCAGCAGCTTGGGACAGGGGGGGCAATACGAGCAGTACTTC

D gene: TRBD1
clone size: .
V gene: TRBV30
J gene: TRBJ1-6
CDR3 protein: CAWSLGQINSPLHF
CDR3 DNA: TGTGCCTGGAGTTTGGGACAGATAAATTCACCCCTCCACTTT

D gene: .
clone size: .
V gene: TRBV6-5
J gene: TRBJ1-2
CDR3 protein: CASSHTAYGYTF
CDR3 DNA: TGTGCCAGCAGCCACACAGCCTATGGCTACACCTTC

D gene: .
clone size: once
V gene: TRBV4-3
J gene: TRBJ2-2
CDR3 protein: CASSPEPNTGELFF
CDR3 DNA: TGCGCCAGCAGCCCCGAGCCAAACACCGGGGAGCTGTTTTTT

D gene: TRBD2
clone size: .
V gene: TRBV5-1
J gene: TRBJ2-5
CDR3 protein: CASRGALAGLQETQYF
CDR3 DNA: TGCGCCAGCAGGGGGGCACTAGCGGGGCTCCAAGAGACCCAGTACTTC

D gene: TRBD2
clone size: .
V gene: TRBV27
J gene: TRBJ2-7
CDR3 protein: CASSSRLAPIYEQYF
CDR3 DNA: TGTGCCAGCAGTTCCCGACTAGCGCCTATCTACGAGCAGTACTTC

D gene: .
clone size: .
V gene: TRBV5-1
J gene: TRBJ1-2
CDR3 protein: CASSPTGTSPWGYTF
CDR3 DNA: TGCGCCAGCAGCCCAACTGGGACTTCCCCGTGGGGCTACACCTTC

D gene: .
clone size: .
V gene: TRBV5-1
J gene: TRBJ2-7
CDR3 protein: CASSSGTLTYEQYF
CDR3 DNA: TGCGCCAGCAGCTCCGGGACACTTACCTACGAGCAGTACTTC

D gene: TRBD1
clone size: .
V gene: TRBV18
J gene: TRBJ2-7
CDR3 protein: CASATGTGFYEQYF
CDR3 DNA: TGTGCCAGCGCTACCGGGACAGGGTTCTACGAGCAGTACTTC

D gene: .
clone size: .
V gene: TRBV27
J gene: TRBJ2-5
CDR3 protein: CASRSQETQYF
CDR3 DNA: TGTGCCAGCAGGAGCCAAGAGACCCAGTACTTC

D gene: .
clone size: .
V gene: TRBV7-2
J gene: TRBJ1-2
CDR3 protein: CASSLTSQIYGYTF
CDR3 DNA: TGTGCCAGCAGCCTTACGAGCCAGATATATGGCTACACCTTC

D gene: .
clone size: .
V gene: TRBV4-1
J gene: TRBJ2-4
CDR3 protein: CASSQGIAKNIQYF
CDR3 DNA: TGCGCCAGCAGCCAGGGGATAGCCAAAAACATTCAGTACTTC

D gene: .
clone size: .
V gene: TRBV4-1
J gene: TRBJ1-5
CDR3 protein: CASSQDTGYGNQPQHF
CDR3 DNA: TGCGCCAGCAGCCAAGATACGGGGTACGGCAATCAGCCCCAGCATTTT

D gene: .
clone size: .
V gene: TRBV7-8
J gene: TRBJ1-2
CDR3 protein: CASSSGTLGYGYTF
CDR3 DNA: TGTGCCAGCAGCTCGGGCACCCTTGGGTATGGCTACACCTTC

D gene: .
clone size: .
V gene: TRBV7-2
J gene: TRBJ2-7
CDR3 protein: CASSLIGTQFYEQYF
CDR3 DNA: TGTGCCAGCAGCTTAATCGGGACTCAATTCTACGAGCAGTACTTC

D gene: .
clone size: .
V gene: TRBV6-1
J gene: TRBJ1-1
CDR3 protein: CASSIMNTEAFF
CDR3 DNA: TGTGCCAGCAGTATAATGAACACTGAAGCTTTCTTT

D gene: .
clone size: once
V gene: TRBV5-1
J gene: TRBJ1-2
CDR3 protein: CASSLSQGTNYGYTF
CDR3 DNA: TGCGCCAGCAGCTTGTCCCAGGGAACCAACTATGGCTACACCTTC

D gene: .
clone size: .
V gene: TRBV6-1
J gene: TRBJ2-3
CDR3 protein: CASSEARQARGDTQYF
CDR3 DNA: TGTGCCAGCAGTGAAGCCAGACAGGCCCGGGGAGATACGCAGTATTTT

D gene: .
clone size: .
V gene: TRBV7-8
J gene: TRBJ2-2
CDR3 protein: CASSTRWAGELFF
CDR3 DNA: TGTGCCAGCAGCACCAGGTGGGCCGGGGAGCTGTTTTTT

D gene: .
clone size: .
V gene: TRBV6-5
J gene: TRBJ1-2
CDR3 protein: CASSWAPNNYGYTF
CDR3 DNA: TGTGCCAGCAGTTGGGCACCTAACAACTATGGCTACACCTTC

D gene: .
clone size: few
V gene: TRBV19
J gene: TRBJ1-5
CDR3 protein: CASSMGISNQPQHF
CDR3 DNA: TGTGCCAGTAGTATGGGGATTAGCAATCAGCCCCAGCATTTT

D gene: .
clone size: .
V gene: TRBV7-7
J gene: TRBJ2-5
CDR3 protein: CASSDTDLETQYF
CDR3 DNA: TGTGCCAGCAGCGATACAGACTTGGAGACCCAGTACTTC

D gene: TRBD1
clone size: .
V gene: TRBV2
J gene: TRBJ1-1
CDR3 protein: CATTGQILNTEAFF
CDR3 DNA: TGTGCCACAACGGGACAGATTTTGAACACTGAAGCTTTCTTT

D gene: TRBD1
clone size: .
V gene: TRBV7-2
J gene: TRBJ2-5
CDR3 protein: CASSSGQGIQETQYF
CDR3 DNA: TGTGCCAGCAGCTCCGGACAGGGAATCCAAGAGACCCAGTACTTC

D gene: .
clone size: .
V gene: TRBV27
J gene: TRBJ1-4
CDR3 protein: CASSLWAGQFQPTNEKLFF
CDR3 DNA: TGTGCCAGCAGTTTATGGGCAGGGCAGTTTCAACCAACTAATGAAAAACTGTTTTTT

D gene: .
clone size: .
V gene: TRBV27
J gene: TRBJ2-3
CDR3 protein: CASRLLGGDTQYF
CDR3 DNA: TGTGCCAGCAGGCTTCTAGGAGGGGATACGCAGTATTTT

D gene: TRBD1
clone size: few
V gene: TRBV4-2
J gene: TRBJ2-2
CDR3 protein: CASSQVTGGGGELFF
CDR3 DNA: TGTGCCAGCAGCCAAGTCACAGGGGGCGGCGGGGAGCTGTTTTTT

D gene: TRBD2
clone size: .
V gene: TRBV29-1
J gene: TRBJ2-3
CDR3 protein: CSVSAGESTDTQYF
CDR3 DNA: TGCAGCGTTTCAGCGGGGGAAAGCACAGATACGCAGTATTTT

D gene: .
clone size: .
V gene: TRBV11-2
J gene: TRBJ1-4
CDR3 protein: CASSLSGGGANEKLFF
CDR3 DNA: TGTGCCAGCAGCCTCAGCGGGGGGGGCGCCAATGAAAAACTGTTTTTT

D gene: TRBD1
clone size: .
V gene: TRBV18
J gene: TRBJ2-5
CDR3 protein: CASSPRDREQETQYF
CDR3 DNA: TGTGCCAGCTCACCACGGGACAGGGAACAAGAGACCCAGTACTTC